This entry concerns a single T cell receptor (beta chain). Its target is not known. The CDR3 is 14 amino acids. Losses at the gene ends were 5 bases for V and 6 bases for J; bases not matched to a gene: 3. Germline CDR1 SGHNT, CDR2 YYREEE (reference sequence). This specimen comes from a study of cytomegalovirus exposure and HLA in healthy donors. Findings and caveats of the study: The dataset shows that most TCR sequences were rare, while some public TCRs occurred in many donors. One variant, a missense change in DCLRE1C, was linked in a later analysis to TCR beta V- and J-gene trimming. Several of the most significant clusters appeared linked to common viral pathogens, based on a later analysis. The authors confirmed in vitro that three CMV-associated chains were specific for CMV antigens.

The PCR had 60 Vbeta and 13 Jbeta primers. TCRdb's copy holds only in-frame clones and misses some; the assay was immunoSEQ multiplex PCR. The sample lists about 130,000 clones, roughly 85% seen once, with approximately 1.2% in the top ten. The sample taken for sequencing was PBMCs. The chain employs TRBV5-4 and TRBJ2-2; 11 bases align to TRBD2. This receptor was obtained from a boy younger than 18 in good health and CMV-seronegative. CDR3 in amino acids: CASREGLAAGELFF. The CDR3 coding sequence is TGTGCCAGCAGGGAGGGACTAGCGGCCGGGGAGCTGTTTTTT.